The clone carrying this T cell receptor beta chain was seen just once. Its antigen is unidentified. Between the trimmed V and J ends, which lost 6 bases and 5 bases, there was a span of 16 bases. Germline CDR1 reads SQVTM; CDR2 reads ANQGSEA. The CDR3 is 13 amino acids. The sample originates from a study of vaccination and CD4 T cells after COVID-19. Turning to the study itself: Spike peptides, overlapping and drawn from SARS-CoV-2, HCoV-NL63, HCoV-OC43 and HCoV-229E, were used to stimulate cells.

Sequencing of the DNA from cultured CD4+ T cells was carried out with the Oncomine TCR Beta short-read assay. TCRdb independently ran MiXCR on the PCR reads; one entry per CDR3 protein. Of tens of thousands of distinct CDR3 sequences in the sample, less than 35% are singletons; the top ten hold roughly 10%. Time point specified: late sampling 161 to 241 days after vaccination in three convalescent patients. Treatment specified: roughly 10-day PBMC culture with coronavirus spike peptide pools or control peptides (ViraFEST assay). In the ViraFEST assay, peptide-pool expansion preceded TCR sequencing of expanded clonotypes.

The sequencing used CD4+ T cells from blood, cultured in vitro, collected about 7 months after SARS-CoV-2 vaccination. The rearrangement joins TRBV29-1 to TRBJ1-2; the D gene is possibly TRBD1 (6 bases). The TCR was taken from a human donor who had recovered from COVID-19. CDR3 amino acids: CSVLGLGGYGYTF. CDR3 in DNA: TGCAGCGTCCTCGGCCTAGGGGGATATGGCTACACCTTC.